One sample yielded the 8 T cell receptor beta chains listed below, sequenced in a study of OX40 agonist ivuxolimab in advanced cancers. Sequenced by immunoSEQ multiplex PCR; TCRdb stores in-frame clones only, minus some. The profile shows roughly 9,500 clones, 66% of them singletons. Material: CD4+ or CD8+ T cells sorted from blood, obtained in a trial of the OX40 agonist ivuxolimab. The receptors here all came from an adult with an advanced solid tumor such as melanoma, head and neck, liver or kidney cancer.

The chain links TRBV27 to TRBJ2-7; maybe TRBD2 (6 bases). Between the trimmed V and J ends, which lost 10 bases and 4 bases, there was a span of 17 bases. The CDR3 totals 13 residues. Per germline, CDR1 MNHEY and CDR2 SMNVEV (reference sequence). The CDR3 coding sequence is TGTGCCACCTCGGAGGGGCCCTCTTACGAGCAGTACTTC. Its translation: CATSEGPSYEQYF.

The gene calls are TRBV2 and TRBJ2-7, with 12 bases lining up with TRBD2. With 4 bases clipped from V and 5 bases from J, the junction kept 6 bases outside the gene matches. Per germline, CDR1 SNHLY and CDR2 FYNNEI. CDR3 length equals 15 residues. The CDR3 is CASSVLAGGIHEQYF. The CDR3 DNA is TGTGCCAGCAGTGTCCTAGCGGGAGGGATACACGAGCAGTACTTC.

The V and J genes are TRBV2 and TRBJ1-6; tentatively, D is TRBD1 (5 bases). Trimming removed 6 bases at V and 0 bases at J, with 21 bases between. CDR3 length: 19 residues. Germline lookup yields CDR1 SNHLY and CDR2 FYNNEI. CDR3 amino acids: CASSGRLRGLSSYNSPLHF. The CDR3 DNA reads as TGTGCCAGCAGCGGTCGCCTACGGGGGTTAAGCTCCTATAATTCACCCCTCCACTTT. The full variable domain, completed using reference TRBV2 and TRBJ1-6, is EPEVTQTPSHQVTQMGQEVILRCVPISNHLYFYWYRQILGQKVEFLVSFYNNEISEKSEIFDDQFSVERPDGSNFTLKIRSTKLEDSAMYFCASSGRLRGLSSYNSPLHFGNGTRLTVT.

The chain combines TRBV5-8 with TRBJ2-3; 7 bases map to TRBD1. V was clipped by 0 bases and J by 0 bases; unmatched bases: 1. Germline-derived CDR1 and CDR2 are SGHTS and YDEGEE. CDR3 length equals 15 residues. For the CDR3, the DNA is TGTGCCAGCAGCTTGGAGGGGGCTAGCACAGATACGCAGTATTTT. It codes for CASSLEGASTDTQYF. Using reference TRBV5-8 and TRBJ2-3 for the parts outside the CDR3, the full variable domain is EAGVTQSPTHLIKTRGQQATLRCSPISGHTSVYWYQQALGLGLQFLLWYDEGEERNRGNFPPRFSGRQFPNYSSELNVNALELEDSALYLCASSLEGASTDTQYFGPGTRLTVL.

This chain links TRBV9 with TRBJ1-2, with D possibly TRBD1 on 5 matching bases. Germline V gene lookup returns CDR1 SGDLS and CDR2 YYNGEE. The CDR3 spans 13 residues. Trimming took off 6 bases at V and 3 bases at J, with 12 bases between the two ends. CDR3 residues: CASTVGGDYGYTF. CDR3 DNA: TGTGCCAGCACTGTCGGGGGAGACTATGGCTACACCTTC. The variable domain in full, with the rest retrieved from reference TRBV9 and TRBJ1-2, is DSGVTQTPKHLITATGQRVTLRCSPRSGDLSVYWYQQSLDQGLQFLIQYYNGEERAKGNILERFSAQQFPDLHSELNLSSLELGDSALYFCASTVGGDYGYTFGSGTRLTVV.

Relative to its sample, this clone is large. The chain is built from TRBV2 and TRBJ1-3; 7 bases are shared with TRBD1. The length of the CDR3 is 15 residues. Germline CDR1 and CDR2: SNHLY and FYNNEI. The V segment lost 4 bases and the J segment 0 bases; nucleotides outside the gene matches: 3. DNA of the CDR3: TGTGCCAGCAGTGCACGGACAGGCTCTGGAAACACCATATATTTT. Its translation is CASSARTGSGNTIYF.

The DNA for the CDR3 is TGTGCCAGCAGCCGAGGCGTGGAGGAACCCTTCGGGGACGAGCAGTACTTC. Translating it yields CASSRGVEEPFGDEQYF. The rearrangement uses TRBV4-2 and TRBJ2-7, with TRBD2 as a possible D gene (5 bases). Trimming cost V 4 bases and J 5 bases, with 24 bases left between them. Germline V gene sequence: CDR1 LGHNA, CDR2 YNFKEQ. This CDR3 is 17 amino acids long.

This rearrangement joins TRBV6-5 to TRBJ2-7; D is perhaps TRBD1 (5 bases). Germline CDR1 is MNHEY and CDR2 is SVGAGI. The germline V and J ends were trimmed by 2 bases and 3 bases, with 5 bases remaining between them. This CDR3 region has 12 residues. As DNA, the CDR3 is TGTGCCAGCAGTTACCAGGGCTACGAGCAGTACTTC. Protein sequence: CASSYQGYEQYF.